The rows below give T cell receptor beta chains drawn from one sample of a study of T-cell reconstitution after alpha-beta-depleted transplantation in children. TCRdb reprocessed the PCR reads via MiXCR and lists one record per CDR3 protein. The table has a few hundred thousand distinct CDR3 sequences, about 11% seen once. This specimen was PBMCs, taken before TCRalphabeta/CD19-depleted stem cell transplant. The receptor set was obtained from a child under two years old with acute myeloid leukemia, due to receive a stem cell transplant. CDR3s include the opening cysteine and the closing phenylalanine or tryptophan. D genes are given only for firm matches. The size field is filled for only some rows; it gives once, few, many or a size class.

DNA,CDR3,size,J,D,V
TGTGCCAGCAGCTTGATCAGGGACCACGAGCAGTACTTC,CASSLIRDHEQYF,many,TRBJ2-7,.,TRBV5-4
TGTGCCAGCAGTCACGGGGGGGCTGACACCGGGGAGCTGTTTTTT,CASSHGGADTGELFF,few,TRBJ2-2,TRBD2,TRBV28
TGTGCCAGCAGTTCCTCCCTGGGAGCGGGAGTTCTCAATGAGCAGTTCTTC,CASSSSLGAGVLNEQFF,many,TRBJ2-1,TRBD2,TRBV28
TGTGCCAGCAGCCAAGGGACAGGTCTCCCCTATGGCTACACCTTC,CASSQGTGLPYGYTF,.,TRBJ1-2,TRBD1,TRBV6-1
TGCAGTGCTAGAGATCCCGGACTAGCAGATTACGAGCAGTACTTC,CSARDPGLADYEQYF,many,TRBJ2-7,TRBD2,TRBV20-1
TGTGCCAGCAGCTTCAGTCCGACGGAAACTTTTTATCAGCCCCAGCATTTT,CASSFSPTETFYQPQHF,.,TRBJ1-5,.,TRBV5-5
TGTGCCAGCAGCCCGGCGACACGCATGAACACTGAAGCTTTCTTT,CASSPATRMNTEAFF,many,TRBJ1-1,.,TRBV7-6
TGTGCCAGCAGCTTTGGTGGGTCCGGTAGCGAGCAGTACTTC,CASSFGGSGSEQYF,many,TRBJ2-7,.,TRBV5-6
TGTGCCAGCAGCTTGGGGCCAGGGACCGGGGCCAACGTCCTGACTTTC,CASSLGPGTGANVLTF,many,TRBJ2-6,.,TRBV5-6
TGCGCCAGCAGCTTGGAGGGGGGAAACAATCAGCCCCAGCATTTT,CASSLEGGNNQPQHF,many,TRBJ1-5,.,TRBV5-1
TGTGCCAGCAGCTTAGGGGACCGAGTTGAGCCCCAGCATTTT,CASSLGDRVEPQHF,many,TRBJ1-5,.,TRBV7-8
TGTGCCAGCAGTTCCTCGGGTCTCTATAATTCACCCCTCCACTTT,CASSSSGLYNSPLHF,many,TRBJ1-6,.,TRBV7-8
TGCAGTGCTAGAGATTCACAATACAAGGGGGTAGGGCAGCCCCAGCATTTT,CSARDSQYKGVGQPQHF,many,TRBJ1-5,.,TRBV20-1
TGTGCCAGCACTCAGATCAGGGGGGTGGGTGGAGCTGAAGCTTTCTTT,CASTQIRGVGGAEAFF,many,TRBJ1-1,TRBD1,TRBV28
TGCGCCAGCAGCTTGGGTTACGGGGTAGGGCTGAACACTGAAGCTTTCTTT,CASSLGYGVGLNTEAFF,many,TRBJ1-1,.,TRBV5-1
TGTGCCAGCAGCGTAGTCAAGGATTCCTACAATGAGCAGTTCTTC,CASSVVKDSYNEQFF,many,TRBJ2-1,.,TRBV9